This TCR beta chain stems from a study of blood T cell repertoires in COVID-19. Study at large: PBMCs, B-cell-depleted T cells, or T cells were the source of the cDNA or gDNA that made up the material.

The authors' processing: How many nucleated cells were present was estimated from reference gene primer amplification. Sequenced by immunoSEQ multiplex PCR; TCRdb stores in-frame clones only, minus some. V, J and clone size are those of that table, while D and trimming were read from the DNA. The sample includes approximately 210,000 clones, more than 75% seen only once; the top ten take about 12%. Germline V gives CDR1 SNHLY, CDR2 FYNNEI. Germline trimming cut 8 bases from V and 4 bases from J; bases unmatched to any gene: 7. The CDR3 is made up of 13 amino acids. The chain recombines TRBV2 with TRBJ1-1; 7 nucleotides line up with TRBD1. The TCR sequence derives from a woman in her 40s with acute or convalescent COVID-19. Source material: peripheral blood. The CDR3 nucleotides are TGTGCCAGCTCGTCTACAGGGGCCACTGAAGCTTTCTTT. Protein: CASSSTGATEAFF.